A selection of T cell receptor beta chains follows, all from one sample in a study of blood T cell repertoires in COVID-19. Here immunoSEQ multiplex PCR was the method, and the copy in TCRdb shows in-frame clones only, minus some. Here the sample spans hundreds of thousands of clones, around four fifths being singletons. Sequencing input: peripheral blood. These receptor sequences come from a woman aged 45-60 years with acute or convalescent COVID-19. Both conserved end residues are part of each CDR3. The D gene is left open where the match is weak. Not all rows give a size; the values are once, few, many and, for expanded clones, a class.

D gene: TRBD1; V gene: TRBV19; clone size: NA; J gene: TRBJ1-2; CDR3 protein: CASTDRVSYGYTF; CDR3 DNA: TGTGCCAGCACTGACAGGGTCTCATATGGCTACACCTTC
D gene: TRBD1; V gene: TRBV5-4; clone size: NA; J gene: TRBJ1-1; CDR3 protein: CASSLVQGVTEAFF; CDR3 DNA: TGTGCCAGCAGCTTGGTACAGGGGGTCACTGAAGCTTTCTTT
D gene: TRBD1; V gene: TRBV5-1; clone size: once; J gene: TRBJ2-3; CDR3 protein: CASSATGGKADTQYF; CDR3 DNA: TGCGCCAGCAGCGCGACAGGGGGCAAGGCAGATACGCAGTATTTT
D gene: TRBD2; V gene: TRBV4-2; clone size: NA; J gene: TRBJ2-7; CDR3 protein: CASSQGRGRAYEQYF; CDR3 DNA: TGTGCCAGCAGCCAAGGACGCGGGAGGGCCTACGAGCAGTACTTC
D gene: TRBD1; V gene: TRBV7-2; clone size: NA; J gene: TRBJ2-7; CDR3 protein: CASSQGQGKSYEQYF; CDR3 DNA: TGTGCCAGCAGCCAGGGACAGGGAAAATCCTACGAGCAGTACTTC
D gene: TRBD2; V gene: TRBV28; clone size: NA; J gene: TRBJ2-1; CDR3 protein: CASSFTTSGITFDEQFF; CDR3 DNA: TGTGCCAGCAGTTTCACGACTAGCGGGATCACATTTGATGAGCAGTTCTTC
D gene: NA; V gene: TRBV30; clone size: NA; J gene: TRBJ2-3; CDR3 protein: CAWRALSTDTQYF; CDR3 DNA: TGTGCCTGGCGTGCACTTAGCACAGATACGCAGTATTTT
D gene: NA; V gene: TRBV28; clone size: NA; J gene: TRBJ2-5; CDR3 protein: CASSPTSTRGGTQYF; CDR3 DNA: TGTGCCAGCAGTCCGACCTCAACTAGGGGAGGGACCCAGTACTTC
D gene: TRBD1; V gene: TRBV28; clone size: NA; J gene: TRBJ2-3; CDR3 protein: CASSLIGRGQGPDTQYF; CDR3 DNA: TGTGCCAGCAGTTTAATAGGGAGGGGACAGGGCCCAGATACGCAGTATTTT
D gene: TRBD1; V gene: TRBV6-1; clone size: once; J gene: TRBJ1-6; CDR3 protein: CASSDRAPGQGVSALHF; CDR3 DNA: TGTGCCAGCAGTGATAGGGCCCCGGGACAGGGAGTCTCGGCCCTCCACTTT
D gene: NA; V gene: TRBV11-2; clone size: NA; J gene: TRBJ2-7; CDR3 protein: CASSLQEGSSYEQYF; CDR3 DNA: TGTGCCAGCAGCCTCCAGGAGGGGAGCTCCTACGAGCAGTACTTC
D gene: NA; V gene: TRBV29-1; clone size: NA; J gene: TRBJ2-5; CDR3 protein: CSVEEAGASETQYF; CDR3 DNA: TGCAGCGTTGAAGAGGCAGGGGCGTCAGAGACCCAGTACTTC
D gene: NA; V gene: TRBV2; clone size: NA; J gene: TRBJ1-5; CDR3 protein: CASSEARGNSNQPQHF; CDR3 DNA: TGTGCCAGCAGTGAAGCCCGAGGGAATAGCAATCAGCCCCAGCATTTT
D gene: NA; V gene: TRBV6-5; clone size: many; J gene: TRBJ2-7; CDR3 protein: CASSPTPTYEQYF; CDR3 DNA: TGTGCCAGCAGTCCGACACCTACCTACGAGCAGTACTTC
D gene: NA; V gene: TRBV2; clone size: NA; J gene: TRBJ1-2; CDR3 protein: CASSDPGGSGYTF; CDR3 DNA: TGTGCCAGCAGTGATCCGGGGGGCTCTGGCTACACCTTC
D gene: TRBD1; V gene: TRBV9; clone size: NA; J gene: TRBJ2-4; CDR3 protein: CASSVGQGRKNIQYF; CDR3 DNA: TGTGCCAGCAGCGTGGGACAGGGGAGAAAAAACATTCAGTACTTC
D gene: TRBD2; V gene: TRBV28; clone size: NA; J gene: TRBJ2-2; CDR3 protein: CATGGTNTGELFF; CDR3 DNA: TGTGCCACCGGGGGGACGAACACCGGGGAGCTGTTTTTT
D gene: NA; V gene: TRBV27; clone size: NA; J gene: TRBJ1-2; CDR3 protein: CASSLDSNYGYTF; CDR3 DNA: TGTGCCAGCAGCCTGGACAGTAACTATGGCTACACCTTC
D gene: NA; V gene: TRBV9; clone size: NA; J gene: TRBJ2-1; CDR3 protein: CASSQHDGGRSINEQFF; CDR3 DNA: TGTGCCAGCAGCCAACATGATGGGGGGAGGAGTATAAATGAGCAGTTCTTC
D gene: NA; V gene: TRBV6-5; clone size: NA; J gene: TRBJ1-1; CDR3 protein: CASRVNQGNAFF; CDR3 DNA: TGTGCCAGCAGGGTGAATCAGGGGAACGCTTTCTTT
D gene: TRBD2; V gene: TRBV3-1/TRBV3-2; clone size: NA; J gene: TRBJ2-7; CDR3 protein: CASSHPGLASYEQYF; CDR3 DNA: TGTGCCAGCAGCCACCCGGGACTAGCGAGCTACGAGCAGTACTTC
D gene: TRBD2; V gene: TRBV6-4; clone size: once; J gene: TRBJ2-3; CDR3 protein: CASSHSGTSGSTSPDTQYF; CDR3 DNA: TGTGCCAGCAGCCATTCGGGGACTAGCGGGAGTACCAGCCCAGATACGCAGTATTTT
D gene: NA; V gene: TRBV27; clone size: NA; J gene: TRBJ2-5; CDR3 protein: CASRAGNQETQYF; CDR3 DNA: TGTGCCAGCAGGGCGGGGAACCAAGAGACCCAGTACTTC
D gene: NA; V gene: TRBV27; clone size: many; J gene: TRBJ2-2; CDR3 protein: CASTYQRGSGELFF; CDR3 DNA: TGTGCCAGCACCTACCAACGAGGTTCCGGGGAGCTGTTTTTT
D gene: TRBD1; V gene: TRBV19; clone size: NA; J gene: TRBJ1-2; CDR3 protein: CASSSPGQDFDGYTF; CDR3 DNA: TGTGCCAGTAGTTCTCCGGGACAGGATTTCGATGGCTACACCTTC
D gene: NA; V gene: TRBV29-1; clone size: NA; J gene: TRBJ2-1; CDR3 protein: CSGTRGDEQFF; CDR3 DNA: TGCAGCGGCACAAGGGGTGATGAGCAGTTCTTC
D gene: NA; V gene: TRBV6-4; clone size: NA; J gene: TRBJ1-3; CDR3 protein: CASDSFRNTIYF; CDR3 DNA: TGTGCCAGCGACAGTTTCAGAAACACCATATATTTT
D gene: NA; V gene: TRBV28; clone size: NA; J gene: TRBJ1-6; CDR3 protein: CASSSPGDNSPLHF; CDR3 DNA: TGTGCCAGCAGTTCGCCAGGGGATAATTCACCCCTCCACTTT
D gene: NA; V gene: TRBV7-2; clone size: NA; J gene: TRBJ2-4; CDR3 protein: CASSLRQGGNIQYF; CDR3 DNA: TGTGCCAGCAGCTTGCGGCAGGGCGGAAACATTCAGTACTTC
D gene: TRBD2; V gene: TRBV20-1; clone size: NA; J gene: TRBJ2-1; CDR3 protein: CSASEELAVNEQFF; CDR3 DNA: TGCAGTGCTAGTGAGGAACTAGCGGTGAATGAGCAGTTCTTC
D gene: NA; V gene: TRBV21-1; clone size: NA; J gene: TRBJ2-4; CDR3 protein: CASSKYLLAGGPAQKNIQYF; CDR3 DNA: TGTGCCAGCAGCAAATACTTACTAGCGGGAGGGCCAGCTCAAAAAAACATTCAGTACTTC
D gene: TRBD1; V gene: TRBV4-1; clone size: NA; J gene: TRBJ2-7; CDR3 protein: CASSQAGTGAYEQYF; CDR3 DNA: TGCGCCAGCAGCCAAGCCGGGACAGGGGCCTACGAGCAGTACTTC
D gene: NA; V gene: TRBV3-1/TRBV3-2; clone size: NA; J gene: TRBJ2-5; CDR3 protein: CASSQGSEGTQYF; CDR3 DNA: TGTGCCAGCAGCCAGGGATCGGAGGGGACCCAGTACTTC
D gene: NA; V gene: TRBV25-1; clone size: NA; J gene: TRBJ1-2; CDR3 protein: CASSGSGRGINGYTF; CDR3 DNA: TGTGCCAGCAGTGGGTCTGGTCGGGGAATTAATGGCTACACCTTC
D gene: TRBD1; V gene: TRBV2; clone size: NA; J gene: TRBJ2-5; CDR3 protein: CASDRDRGEETQYF; CDR3 DNA: TGTGCCAGCGATCGGGACAGGGGGGAAGAGACCCAGTACTTC
D gene: TRBD2; V gene: TRBV9; clone size: NA; J gene: TRBJ2-1; CDR3 protein: CASSPGLADLYNEQFF; CDR3 DNA: TGTGCCAGCAGCCCGGGACTAGCGGACCTTTACAATGAGCAGTTCTTC
D gene: TRBD2; V gene: TRBV2; clone size: NA; J gene: TRBJ2-1; CDR3 protein: CASSLLAGAPEQFF; CDR3 DNA: TGTGCCAGCAGTCTGCTAGCGGGAGCCCCCGAGCAGTTCTTC
D gene: NA; V gene: TRBV21-1; clone size: NA; J gene: TRBJ2-1; CDR3 protein: CASSRSTGTSGRKTEDEQFF; CDR3 DNA: TGTGCCAGCAGCCGGAGTACCGGGACTAGCGGGAGAAAGACGGAGGATGAGCAGTTCTTC
D gene: NA; V gene: TRBV3-1/TRBV3-2; clone size: NA; J gene: TRBJ2-7; CDR3 protein: CASSQDNGLYEQYF; CDR3 DNA: TGTGCCAGCAGCCAAGATAACGGACTTTACGAGCAGTACTTC
D gene: NA; V gene: TRBV7-3; clone size: NA; J gene: TRBJ2-1; CDR3 protein: CASSPGLGNEQFF; CDR3 DNA: TGTGCCAGCAGCCCGGGACTTGGAAATGAGCAGTTCTTC
D gene: NA; V gene: TRBV5-5; clone size: NA; J gene: TRBJ2-7; CDR3 protein: CASSRGAGLWEQYF; CDR3 DNA: TGTGCCAGCAGCAGGGGTGCAGGATTATGGGAGCAGTACTTC
D gene: NA; V gene: TRBV11-2; clone size: NA; J gene: TRBJ2-1; CDR3 protein: CASRPQGPRNEQFF; CDR3 DNA: TGTGCCAGCAGACCCCAGGGCCCTCGAAATGAGCAGTTCTTC
D gene: TRBD1; V gene: TRBV2; clone size: NA; J gene: TRBJ2-7; CDR3 protein: CAIHRDRVPYEQYF; CDR3 DNA: TGTGCCATCCATCGGGACAGGGTTCCCTACGAGCAGTACTTC
D gene: NA; V gene: TRBV4-1; clone size: NA; J gene: TRBJ2-1; CDR3 protein: CASSHGGTNEQFF; CDR3 DNA: TGCGCCAGCAGCCACGGCGGGACGAATGAGCAGTTCTTC
D gene: NA; V gene: TRBV6-5; clone size: few; J gene: TRBJ2-2; CDR3 protein: CATSRGDTGELFF; CDR3 DNA: TGTGCCACATCCAGGGGGGACACCGGGGAGCTGTTTTTT
D gene: NA; V gene: TRBV7-8; clone size: once; J gene: TRBJ2-7; CDR3 protein: CASSLAPLGRGSYEQYF; CDR3 DNA: TGTGCCAGCAGCTTAGCCCCTCTAGGCAGGGGCTCCTACGAGCAGTACTTC
D gene: NA; V gene: TRBV28; clone size: many; J gene: TRBJ1-3; CDR3 protein: CASSSYRDRNTIYF; CDR3 DNA: TGTGCCAGCAGTTCCTACAGGGATAGGAACACCATATATTTT
D gene: NA; V gene: TRBV11-2; clone size: NA; J gene: TRBJ2-1; CDR3 protein: CASSLGPWGDNEQFF; CDR3 DNA: TGTGCCAGCAGCTTAGGGCCGTGGGGGGACAATGAGCAGTTCTTC
D gene: NA; V gene: TRBV7-6; clone size: NA; J gene: TRBJ1-3; CDR3 protein: CASSLAWGSGNTIYF; CDR3 DNA: TGTGCCAGCAGCTTAGCATGGGGCTCCGGAAACACCATATATTTT
D gene: TRBD2; V gene: TRBV3-1/TRBV3-2; clone size: NA; J gene: TRBJ2-7; CDR3 protein: CASSRGLGREGRVDEQYF; CDR3 DNA: TGTGCCAGCAGCCGCGGACTAGGTCGGGAGGGCCGTGTTGACGAGCAGTACTTC
D gene: NA; V gene: TRBV2; clone size: few; J gene: TRBJ1-1; CDR3 protein: CASSSDRRDTEAFF; CDR3 DNA: TGTGCCAGCAGTTCTGACAGAAGGGACACTGAAGCTTTCTTT
D gene: NA; V gene: TRBV6-6; clone size: NA; J gene: TRBJ2-7; CDR3 protein: CASSQTYEQYF; CDR3 DNA: TGTGCCAGCAGCCAAACCTACGAGCAGTACTTC
D gene: NA; V gene: TRBV6-1; clone size: NA; J gene: TRBJ1-5; CDR3 protein: CASSPAGVSQPQHF; CDR3 DNA: TGTGCCAGCAGTCCCGCGGGGGTTTCACAGCCCCAGCATTTT
D gene: TRBD2; V gene: TRBV2; clone size: many; J gene: TRBJ2-4; CDR3 protein: CASSEALVLAGGPIQYF; CDR3 DNA: TGTGCCAGCAGTGAAGCGCTCGTTCTAGCGGGAGGTCCCATTCAGTACTTC
D gene: NA; V gene: TRBV19; clone size: NA; J gene: TRBJ1-2; CDR3 protein: CASSIAGGGVGYTF; CDR3 DNA: TGTGCCAGTAGTATAGCGGGGGGCGGCGTTGGCTACACCTTC
D gene: NA; V gene: TRBV19; clone size: NA; J gene: TRBJ1-5; CDR3 protein: CASSIMRRTAMANQPQHF; CDR3 DNA: TGTGCCAGTAGTATAATGAGGCGGACAGCGATGGCCAATCAGCCCCAGCATTTT
D gene: NA; V gene: TRBV6-2/TRBV6-3; clone size: NA; J gene: TRBJ2-1; CDR3 protein: CASSYSRWNEQFF; CDR3 DNA: TGTGCCAGCAGTTACTCGAGGTGGAATGAGCAGTTCTTC
D gene: TRBD1; V gene: TRBV5-4; clone size: NA; J gene: TRBJ2-1; CDR3 protein: CASSSTGGKYNEQFF; CDR3 DNA: TGTGCCAGCAGCTCGACAGGGGGAAAGTACAATGAGCAGTTCTTC
D gene: TRBD1; V gene: TRBV5-1; clone size: NA; J gene: TRBJ1-2; CDR3 protein: CASSSDTGGRNGYTF; CDR3 DNA: TGCGCCAGCAGCTCAGATACAGGGGGAAGGAATGGCTACACCTTC